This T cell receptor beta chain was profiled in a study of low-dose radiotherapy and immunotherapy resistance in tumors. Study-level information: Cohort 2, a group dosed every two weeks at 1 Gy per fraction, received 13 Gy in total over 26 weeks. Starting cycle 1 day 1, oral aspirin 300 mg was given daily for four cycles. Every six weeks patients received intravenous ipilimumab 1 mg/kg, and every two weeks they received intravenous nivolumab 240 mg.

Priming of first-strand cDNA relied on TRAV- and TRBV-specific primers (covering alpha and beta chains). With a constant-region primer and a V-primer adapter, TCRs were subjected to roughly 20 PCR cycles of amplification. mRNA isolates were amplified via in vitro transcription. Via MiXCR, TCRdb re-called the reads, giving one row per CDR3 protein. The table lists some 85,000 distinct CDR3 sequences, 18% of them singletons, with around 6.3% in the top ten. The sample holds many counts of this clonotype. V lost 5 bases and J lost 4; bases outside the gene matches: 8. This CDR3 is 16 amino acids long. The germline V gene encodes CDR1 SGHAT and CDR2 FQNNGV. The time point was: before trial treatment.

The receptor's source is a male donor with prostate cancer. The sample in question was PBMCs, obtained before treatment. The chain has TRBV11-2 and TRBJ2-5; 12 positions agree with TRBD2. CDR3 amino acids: CASSQPPLAGGETQYF. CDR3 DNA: TGTGCCAGCAGCCAACCCCCACTAGCGGGAGGAGAGACCCAGTACTTC. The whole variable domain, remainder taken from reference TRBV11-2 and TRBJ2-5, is EAGVAQSPRYKIIEKRQSVAFWCNPISGHATLYWYQQILGQGPKLLIQFQNNGVVDDSQLPKDRFSAERLKGVDSTLKIQPAKLEDSAVYLCASSQPPLAGGETQYFGPGTRLLVL.